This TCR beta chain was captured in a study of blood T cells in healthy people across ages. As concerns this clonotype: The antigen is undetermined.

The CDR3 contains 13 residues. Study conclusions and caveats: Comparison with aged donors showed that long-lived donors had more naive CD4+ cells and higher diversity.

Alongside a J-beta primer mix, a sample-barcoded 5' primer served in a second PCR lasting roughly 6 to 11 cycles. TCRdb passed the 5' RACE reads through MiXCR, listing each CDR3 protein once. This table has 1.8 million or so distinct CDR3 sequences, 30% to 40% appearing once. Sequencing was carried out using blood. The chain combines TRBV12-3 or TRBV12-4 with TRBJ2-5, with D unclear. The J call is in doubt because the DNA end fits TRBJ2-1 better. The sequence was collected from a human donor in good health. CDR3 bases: TGTGCCAGCAGTTTTATAGTCCAAGAGACCCAGTTCTTC. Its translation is CASSFIVQETQFF.